Shown below are 32 T cell receptor beta chains from a single sample sequenced in a study of OX40 agonist ivuxolimab in advanced cancers. Clones were sequenced by immunoSEQ multiplex PCR, and TCRdb holds only the in-frame ones, with some missing. The sample has about 120,000 clones; 80% to 95% are singletons. The specimen comprised CD4+ or CD8+ T cells sorted from blood, sampled in a trial of the OX40 agonist ivuxolimab. Receptors were obtained from an adult with an advanced solid tumor such as melanoma, head and neck, liver or kidney cancer.

The chain uses TRBV7-7 and TRBJ2-3, with 10 bases fitting TRBD1. The CDR3 has 16 amino acids. Losses at the gene ends were 1 base for V and 11 bases for J; bases not matched to a gene: 12. CDR1 and CDR2 (germline): SSHAT, FNYEAQ (reference sequence). The CDR3 region has the DNA TGTGCCAGCAGCTTAGGCCCCGGGACAGGGGTCAATGGGCAGTATTTT. It encodes CASSLGPGTGVNGQYF. Drawing the rest from reference TRBV7-7 and TRBJ2-3, the complete variable domain is GAGVSQSPRYKVTKRGQDVTLRCDPISSHATLYWYQQALGQGPEFLTYFNYEAQPDKSGLPSDRFSAERPEGSISTLTIQRTEQRDSAMYRCASSLGPGTGVNGQYFGPGTRLTVL.

V gene TRBV6-5 combines with J gene TRBJ2-3; D is possibly TRBD1 (5 bases). Germline values: CDR1 MNHEY, CDR2 SVGAGI. This CDR3 has 14 residues. V was cut by 0 bases and J by 6 bases, with 10 bases left in between. CDR3 amino acids: CASSYSQGRDTQYF. The CDR3 coding sequence is TGTGCCAGCAGTTACTCTCAGGGCCGGGATACGCAGTATTTT.

The J gene is TRBJ1-4, the V gene TRBV5-1, with D tentatively TRBD1 (6 bases). CDR3 length equals 12 residues. The ends were cut back, 2 bases at V and 8 bases at J, with 7 bases in the middle. The germline CDR1 and CDR2 sequences are SGHRS and YFSETQ. DNA of the CDR3: TGCGCCAGCAGCTTTACAGGGGAAAAACTGTTTTTT. Amino acid sequence: CASSFTGEKLFF.

The V call is TRBV6-1, the J call TRBJ2-7, with 11 positions matching TRBD2. Germline CDR1 is MNHNS and CDR2 is SASEGT. This CDR3 region has 19 residues. V lost 4 bases and J lost 3; bases outside the gene matches: 17. CDR3 nucleotide sequence: TGTGCCAGCAGTGCCCACCTACAGGTACTAGCGGGAGTTCGCTACGAGCAGTACTTC. Translation: CASSAHLQVLAGVRYEQYF.

The rearrangement joins TRBV7-9 to TRBJ2-3, with 8 bases matching TRBD1. This CDR3 is built from 16 residues. Germline CDR1 reads SEHNR; CDR2 reads FQNEAQ (reference sequence). Trimming removed 1 base from V and 6 bases from J; junction bases left unmatched: 9. CDR3 sequence (DNA): TGTGCCAGCAGCTTAGGGGTAGCGACAGGGGTTGATACGCAGTATTTT. Amino acid sequence: CASSLGVATGVDTQYF.

This chain uses TRBV6-1 with TRBJ2-7, with D possibly being TRBD1 (6 bases). The V gene lost 4 bases and the J gene lost 2 bases, with 12 bases spanning the gap. Germline V lookup: CDR1 MNHNS, CDR2 SASEGT. There are 14 residues in the CDR3. The CDR3 DNA reads as TGTGCCAGCAGTGCCGATCGGACAGCCTACGAGCAGTACTTC. This gives the protein CASSADRTAYEQYF.

This chain uses TRBV6-5 with TRBJ1-3; no firm D call. The germline V and J ends were trimmed by 5 bases and 8 bases, with 7 bases remaining between them. The germline gives CDR1 MNHEY, CDR2 SVGAGI. This CDR3 is built from 11 residues. CDR3 DNA: TGTGCCAGCAGTGAATGGCACACCATATATTTT. Translating it yields CASSEWHTIYF.

The J gene is TRBJ1-2, the V gene TRBV18; TRBD1 is a possible D gene (5 bases). The CDR3 runs 14 residues. Germline V CDR1 and CDR2: KGHSH, LQKENI. Trimming pared 6 bases from V and 7 bases from J, leaving 18 bases between. CDR3 protein: CASSYLLERGGYTF. The CDR3 DNA reads as TGTGCCAGCTCCTACCTCCTTGAGAGGGGTGGCTACACCTTC. The variable domain in full, with the rest retrieved from reference TRBV18 and TRBJ1-2, is NAGVMQNPRHLVRRRGQEARLRCSPMKGHSHVYWYRQLPEEGLKFMVYLQKENIIDESGMPKERFSAEFPKEGPSILRIQQVVRGDSAAYFCASSYLLERGGYTFGSGTRLTVV.

This clone was observed a single time. The chain recombines TRBV2 with TRBJ2-1; D uncertain. The CDR3 has 14 residues. CDR1 and CDR2 (germline): SNHLY, FYNNEI. V shed 3 bases and J shed 5 bases, with 11 bases lying between them. The CDR3 loop is CASSDWRTNNEQFF. CDR3 nucleotide sequence: TGTGCCAGCAGTGATTGGCGGACCAACAATGAGCAGTTCTTC. Supplemented by reference TRBV2 and TRBJ2-1, the full variable domain reads EPEVTQTPSHQVTQMGQEVILRCVPISNHLYFYWYRQILGQKVEFLVSFYNNEISEKSEIFDDQFSVERPDGSNFTLKIRSTKLEDSAMYFCASSDWRTNNEQFFGPGTRLTVL.

The chain uses TRBV5-8 and TRBJ2-3, with D perhaps matching TRBD1 (5 bases). Trimming removed 3 bases at V and 3 bases at J, with 8 bases between. CDR1 SGHTS and CDR2 YDEGEE come from the germline V gene. CDR3 length: 13 amino acids. The chain's CDR3 is CASSSPGTDTQYF. CDR3 nucleotide sequence: TGTGCCAGCAGCTCACCAGGGACAGATACGCAGTATTTT.

J is TRBJ2-7 and V is TRBV11-2, with D uncertain. The germline V and J ends were trimmed by 1 base and 4 bases, with 5 bases remaining between them. Germline loops: CDR1 SGHAT, CDR2 FQNNGV. CDR3 length: 12 amino acids. The CDR3 loop is CASSLAGYEQYF. The CDR3, as DNA: TGTGCCAGCAGCTTAGCCGGGTACGAGCAGTACTTC.

This clone was detected only once. The V and J genes are TRBV19 and TRBJ2-3; D may be TRBD1 or TRBD2 (5 bases each). Trimming shortened V by 3 bases and J by 0 bases, and 7 bases separated the two germline ends. The CDR3 contains 14 residues. Per germline, CDR1 LNHDA and CDR2 SQIVND (reference sequence). CDR3 amino acids: CASSIRDSTDTQYF. CDR3 nucleotides: TGTGCCAGTAGTATCCGGGACAGCACAGATACGCAGTATTTT.

CDR3 sequence reads: CASSSGGGTEAFF. The CDR3 nucleotides are TGCGCCAGCAGCTCAGGGGGAGGCACTGAAGCTTTCTTT. The chain links TRBV5-1 to TRBJ1-1; 7 positions agree with TRBD1. The CDR3 length is 13 residues. The trim removed 3 bases at V and 4 bases at J, leaving 3 bases unmatched. CDR1 is SGHRS and CDR2 is YFSETQ in the germline V gene.

The chain recombines TRBV9 with TRBJ2-1; D is uncertain. V dropped 6 bases and J dropped 5 bases, with 12 bases sitting between them. This CDR3 has 13 residues. The germline V gene has CDR1 SGDLS and CDR2 YYNGEE. The CDR3 nucleotides read TGTGCCAGCAACCGGGTTCTGGACAATGAGCAGTTCTTC. It translates to CASNRVLDNEQFF.

This chain links TRBV10-1 with TRBJ2-2; D is uncertain. Germline V gene lookup returns CDR1 WNHNN and CDR2 SYGVQD (reference sequence). V lost 4 bases and J 4 bases, leaving 10 bases between the germline ends. The CDR3 loop spans 14 amino acids. This chain's CDR3 is CASSGHLLTGELFF. The CDR3 DNA follows: TGCGCCAGCAGTGGGCACTTGCTCACCGGGGAGCTGTTTTTT.

This sequence joins TRBV7-8 and TRBJ2-1, with 10 bases identical to TRBD2. Per germline, CDR1 SGHVS and CDR2 FQNEAQ. This CDR3 is built from 15 residues. V trimming: 6 bases; J trimming: 6 bases; junction bases outside the gene matches: 8. In DNA, the CDR3 is TGTGCCAGCAGGTCTTCTAGCGGGAGTTTCAATGAGCAGTTCTTC. Translated, it gives CASRSSSGSFNEQFF.

The chain employs TRBV28 and TRBJ2-1; TRBD2 is a possible D gene (5 bases). The ends were cut back, 6 bases at V and 4 bases at J, with 13 bases in the middle. The CDR3 has 14 residues. Looked up from germline, CDR1 is MDHEN and CDR2 is SYDVKM. CDR3 sequence reads: CASSSKRFYNEQFF. CDR3 in DNA: TGTGCCAGCAGCTCGAAGCGGTTTTACAATGAGCAGTTCTTC.

The chain recombines TRBV30 with TRBJ2-3; D may be TRBD2 (6 bases). V lost 3 bases and J lost 6, with 13 bases in between. Germline loops: CDR1 GTSNPN, CDR2 SVGIG (reference sequence). The CDR3 has 13 amino acids. The CDR3 DNA follows: TGTGCCTGGAGGGACCCGGGAGCGGATACGCAGTATTTT. This gives the protein CAWRDPGADTQYF. The entire variable domain, with the rest obtained from reference TRBV30 and TRBJ2-3, is as follows: SQTIHQWPATLVQPVGSPLSLECTVEGTSNPNLYWYRQAAGRGLQLLFYSVGIGQISSEVPQNLSASRPQDRQFILSSKKLLLSDSGFYLCAWRDPGADTQYFGPGTRLTVL.

The rearrangement uses TRBV10-1 and TRBJ1-1; tentative D call: TRBD1 (5 bases). This CDR3 is 14 amino acids long. V was pared by 0 bases and J by 10 bases, with 15 bases between. CDR1 and CDR2 (germline): WNHNN, SYGVQD (reference sequence). CDR3 DNA: TGCGCCAGCAGTGAGTCCACAGGCTTAATAGGAGCTTTCTTT. It specifies CASSESTGLIGAFF.

This rearrangement joins TRBV25-1 to TRBJ2-7; 8 positions agree with TRBD1. The germline V gene encodes CDR1 MGHDK and CDR2 SYGVNS. This CDR3 is built from 13 residues. V was pared by 8 bases and J by 5 bases, with 8 bases of the junction left unmatched. The CDR3 region has the DNA TGTGCCAGCCAACAACAGGGGGTCCACGAGCAGTACTTC. Translating it yields CASQQQGVHEQYF.

The V and J genes are TRBV28 and TRBJ2-4; 7 bases line up with TRBD1. The CDR3 length is 16 residues. CDR1 and CDR2 from the germline V gene are MDHEN and SYDVKM. The CDR3 sequence: CGTGAATHRAKNIQYF. Written as DNA, the CDR3 is TGTGGTACAGGGGCGGCTACCCATCGAGCCAAAAACATTCAGTACTTC. The full variable domain, rest sourced from reference TRBV28 and TRBJ2-4, is DVKVTQSSRYLVKRTGEKVFLECVQDMDHENMFWYRQDPGLGLRLIYFSYDVKMKEKGDIPEGYSVSREKKERFSLILESASTNQTSMYLCGTGAATHRAKNIQYFGAGTRLSVL.

The chain combines TRBV5-1 with TRBJ2-3; the D gene is possibly TRBD1 (5 bases). Germline V gene sequence: CDR1 SGHRS, CDR2 YFSETQ. The V gene lost 0 bases and the J gene lost 1 base, with 9 bases spanning the gap. This CDR3 region has 15 residues. The CDR3 loop reads CASSLEDTRTDTQYF. In DNA form, the CDR3 reads TGCGCCAGCAGCTTGGAGGACACCCGCACAGATACGCAGTATTTT.

The CDR3 nucleotides are TGTGCCAGCAGTTACCAGGGTGGCACCGGGGAGCTGTTTTTT. This sequence encodes CASSYQGGTGELFF. The chain joins TRBV6-5 to TRBJ2-2; D might be TRBD1 (5 bases). The CDR3 totals 14 residues. CDR1 and CDR2 (germline): MNHEY, SVGAGI. Between the trimmed V and J ends, which lost 2 bases and 4 bases, there was a span of 8 bases.

CDR3 in amino acids: CASSPPTSGRSEQYF. The CDR3 bases are TGTGCCAGCAGTCCCCCGACTAGCGGGAGATCCGAGCAGTACTTC. This chain links TRBV28 with TRBJ2-7; TRBD2 aligns across 12 bases. Germline V gene sequence: CDR1 MDHEN, CDR2 SYDVKM. This CDR3 contains 15 residues. V shed 5 bases, J shed 6 bases, and the junction held 8 bases outside the gene matches. The whole variable domain, filled in from reference TRBV28 and TRBJ2-7, reads DVKVTQSSRYLVKRTGEKVFLECVQDMDHENMFWYRQDPGLGLRLIYFSYDVKMKEKGDIPEGYSVSREKKERFSLILESASTNQTSMYLCASSPPTSGRSEQYFGPGTRLTVT.

This clone was counted once. The rearrangement uses TRBV14 and TRBJ1-1; D not certain. Trimming cost V 6 bases and J 0 bases, with 8 bases left between them. The CDR3 runs 13 residues. Per the germline V gene, CDR1 is SGHDN and CDR2 is FVKESK. Here the CDR3 DNA reads TGTGCCAGCAGGGTTTCGATGAACACTGAAGCTTTCTTT. Its protein is CASRVSMNTEAFF.

V gene TRBV18 combines with J gene TRBJ2-7; D is ambiguous. Per the germline V gene, CDR1 is KGHSH and CDR2 is LQKENI. The CDR3 contains 14 residues. V shed 3 bases and J shed 5 bases, with 14 bases lying between them. CDR3 amino acids: CASSPSARGDEQYF. DNA of the CDR3: TGTGCCAGCTCACCTAGTGCCCGCGGCGACGAGCAGTACTTC.

The chain is built from TRBV20-1 and TRBJ2-5; a possible D gene is TRBD1 (6 bases). CDR1 and CDR2 from the germline V gene are DFQATT and SNEGSKA (reference sequence). CDR3 length: 11 residues. Trimming took 5 bases from V and 5 from J, leaving 9 bases between them. The CDR3 protein is CSAGQTETQYF. CDR3 DNA sequence: TGCAGTGCTGGACAGACGGAGACCCAGTACTTC.

The genes are TRBV28 and TRBJ1-1, with 7 bases matching TRBD1. Looked up from germline, CDR1 is MDHEN and CDR2 is SYDVKM. Trimming took 9 bases from V and 4 from J; bases not matched to a gene: 11. This CDR3 contains 14 residues. The CDR3 bases are TGTGCCAGTACAGGGGCCGGGGGGTTCACTGAAGCTTTCTTT. Translating it yields CASTGAGGFTEAFF.

The chain links TRBV6-6 to TRBJ1-2; D possibly corresponds to TRBD1 (6 bases). The CDR3 consists of 16 residues. V was cut by 0 bases and J by 8 bases, with 19 bases left in between. Germline CDR1 and CDR2: MNHNY and SVGAGI (reference sequence). The CDR3: CASSYSGSRQAQGYTF. CDR3 coding DNA: TGTGCCAGCAGTTACTCTGGATCGCGACAGGCTCAAGGCTACACCTTC.

The chain combines TRBV2 with TRBJ2-1; D might be TRBD1 (5 bases). Trimming pared 2 bases from V and 12 bases from J, leaving 20 bases between. The V gene's germline CDR1 is SNHLY and CDR2 FYNNEI. This CDR3 has 15 amino acids. The CDR3 protein is CASSEFRYRQFGQFF. The CDR3 nucleotides are TGTGCCAGCAGTGAATTTAGGTACAGGCAATTTGGGCAGTTCTTC. The whole variable domain, remainder taken from reference TRBV2 and TRBJ2-1, is EPEVTQTPSHQVTQMGQEVILRCVPISNHLYFYWYRQILGQKVEFLVSFYNNEISEKSEIFDDQFSVERPDGSNFTLKIRSTKLEDSAMYFCASSEFRYRQFGQFFGPGTRLTVL.

This chain links TRBV5-1 with TRBJ2-2; TRBD2 matches 10 bases. The CDR3 spans 15 residues. The V segment lost 7 bases and the J segment 2 bases; nucleotides outside the gene matches: 5. The germline CDR1 and CDR2 sequences are SGHRS and YFSETQ. CDR3 sequence: CASVRTSGNTGELFF. The CDR3 nucleotides are TGCGCCAGCGTTAGGACTAGCGGAAACACCGGGGAGCTGTTTTTT. Full variable domain (missing parts from reference TRBV5-1 and TRBJ2-2): KAGVTQTPRYLIKTRGQQVTLSCSPISGHRSVSWYQQTPGQGLQFLFEYFSETQRNKGNFPGRFSGRQFSNSRSEMNVSTLELGDSALYLCASVRTSGNTGELFFGEGSRLTVL.

The J gene is TRBJ2-1, the V gene TRBV4-3, with D tentatively TRBD1 (6 bases). Germline assignment: CDR1 LGHNA and CDR2 YSLEER. Trimming removed 2 bases from V and 14 bases from J, with 16 bases in between. The CDR3 loop spans 13 amino acids. CDR3 sequence: CASSQSPTGQKFF. In DNA form, the CDR3 reads TGCGCCAGCAGCCAAAGCCCGACAGGCCAGAAGTTCTTC.